This passage covers 31 T cell receptor beta chains from one sample sequenced in a study of blood T cell repertoires in COVID-19. Using immunoSEQ multiplex PCR, the repertoire was profiled, and TCRdb retains in-frame clones only, with some absent. The sample records around 250,000 clones, around 90% being singletons. What was sequenced was peripheral blood. The receptors were sampled from a woman in her sixties with COVID-19, enrolled during active disease.

This clone showed up just a few times. The chain joins TRBV25-1 to TRBJ1-2; no definite D call. Trimming took off 4 bases at V and 4 bases at J, with 7 bases between the two ends. The CDR3 totals 12 residues. The V gene's germline CDR1 is MGHDK and CDR2 SYGVNS. The CDR3: CASSGSSYGYTF. CDR3 sequence (DNA): TGTGCCAGCAGTGGGTCGAGCTATGGCTACACCTTC.

This chain joins TRBV29-1 and TRBJ1-1, with a possible D match to TRBD1 (6 bases). The CDR3 loop spans 14 amino acids. V was pared by 5 bases and J by 4 bases, with 17 bases between. Germline lookup yields CDR1 SQVTM and CDR2 ANQGSEA. In DNA form, the CDR3 reads TGCAGCGTTTCGATGTTAGGCAGGGGCACTGAAGCTTTCTTT. Translated: CSVSMLGRGTEAFF.

The chain couples TRBV27 to TRBJ1-4; D is unresolved. The germline V and J ends were trimmed by 4 bases and 7 bases, with 13 bases remaining between them. There are 14 residues in the CDR3. Germline CDR1 MNHEY, CDR2 SMNVEV (reference sequence). This CDR3 reads CASSSIPTGEKLFF. CDR3 nucleotide sequence: TGTGCCAGCAGTTCGATCCCGACTGGTGAAAAACTGTTTTTT. The variable domain in full, completed from reference TRBV27 and TRBJ1-4, reads EAQVTQNPRYLITVTGKKLTVTCSQNMNHEYMSWYRQDPGLGLRQIYYSMNVEVTDKGDVPEGYKVSRKEKRNFPLILESPSPNQTSLYFCASSSIPTGEKLFFGSGTQLSVL.

V is TRBV4-1 and J is TRBJ2-7; 15 bases align to TRBD2. V shed 3 bases and J 4 bases; nucleotides not matched to a gene: 13. CDR1 is MGHRA, CDR2 YSYEKL, per germline. This CDR3 is built from 19 residues. The CDR3 nucleotides read TGCGCCAGCAGCCAGACCTGGACTAGCGGGGGGGTCGTGATTTACGAGCAGTACTTC. It translates to CASSQTWTSGGVVIYEQYF.

J is TRBJ1-5 and V is TRBV3-1 (or the pseudogene TRBV3-2); D gene unclear. The CDR3 is made up of 14 amino acids. V lost 0 bases and J lost 5, with 8 bases in between. The germline CDR1 and CDR2 sequences are LGHDT and YNNKEL (reference sequence). CDR3 nucleotides: TGTGCCAGCAGCCAAGAAATCAATGATCAGCCCCAGCATTTT. Translated, it gives CASSQEINDQPQHF.

This rearrangement joins TRBV12-3 or TRBV12-4 to TRBJ1-2; TRBD1 might be the D (6 bases). The V and J ends lost 4 bases and 6 bases respectively, with 9 bases between them. The CDR3 is 12 amino acids. The CDR3 nucleotides are TGTGCCAGCAGTTACTCAGGGGATGGCTACACCTTC. It yields the protein CASSYSGDGYTF.

V is TRBV7-6 and J is TRBJ2-4; TRBD2 matches at 10 bases. Trimming took 5 bases from V and 0 from J; bases not matched to a gene: 13. CDR3 size: 19 residues. CDR1 is SGHVS and CDR2 is FNYEAQ in the germline V gene. CDR3 residues: CASSPERASGGLAKNIQYF. In DNA form, the CDR3 reads TGTGCCAGCAGCCCGGAGAGGGCTAGCGGGGGCCTAGCCAAAAACATTCAGTACTTC.

The CDR3 spells CASSLGRTDTQYF. CDR3 nucleotides: TGCGCCAGCAGCTTGGGGCGCACAGATACGCAGTATTTT. The chain has TRBV5-1 and TRBJ2-3, with no clear D. Looked up from germline, CDR1 is SGHRS and CDR2 is YFSETQ. V lost 0 bases to trimming and J lost 1 base, with 3 bases between them. The CDR3 runs to 13 residues.

The chain combines TRBV21-1 with TRBJ1-2; the D segment call TRBD1 is taken from the table without a DNA check. TRBV21-1 is recorded as a pseudogene. The CDR3 consists of 16 residues. In nucleotides, the CDR3 is TGTGCCAGCAGCAAGCCTTTGGGACAGGGGAGCTATGGCTACACCTTC. Amino acids: CASSKPLGQGSYGYTF.

The chain is built from TRBV30 and TRBJ2-7; D is unresolved. The CDR3 runs to 12 residues. V lost 0 bases to trimming and J lost 2 bases, with 5 bases between them. CDR1 and CDR2 (germline): GTSNPN, SVGIG (reference sequence). CDR3 sequence: CAWSVQAYEQYF. CDR3 in DNA: TGTGCCTGGAGTGTACAAGCCTACGAGCAGTACTTC.

The chain employs TRBV7-2 and TRBJ1-6, with D unresolved. The ends were cut back, 6 bases at V and 9 bases at J, with 9 bases in the middle. Germline-derived CDR1 and CDR2 are SGHTA and FQGNSA. CDR3 length: 12 residues. Written as DNA, the CDR3 is TGTGCCAGCAGGCTAGGTTTTTCACCCCTCCACTTT. This sequence encodes CASRLGFSPLHF.

CDR3 sequence: CASSLPGSNYGYTF. The CDR3 nucleotides are TGTGCCAGTAGTTTACCGGGATCTAACTATGGCTACACCTTC. The chain links TRBV19 to TRBJ1-2; D not certain. Germline CDR1 and CDR2: LNHDA and SQIVND (reference sequence). The CDR3 sequence is 14 residues long. V was pared by 5 bases and J by 0 bases, with 10 bases between.

The rearrangement links TRBV5-1 to TRBJ2-3; 11 bases agree with TRBD2. V was clipped by 4 bases and J by 6 bases; unmatched bases: 10. CDR1 is SGHRS and CDR2 is YFSETQ in the germline V gene. The CDR3 extends over 16 amino acids. DNA of the CDR3: TGCGCCAGCAGCCCCCTGGGTAGCGGGGGGGTCGATACGCAGTATTTT. Encoded protein: CASSPLGSGGVDTQYF.

Details on this clone: This same CDR3 is encoded by further DNA sequences in the sample. The chain links TRBV14 to TRBJ1-1; D call uncertain. CDR3 length equals 13 residues. Looked up from germline, CDR1 is SGHDN and CDR2 is FVKESK. V was pared by 1 base and J by 1 base, with 4 bases between. CDR3 DNA sequence: TGTGCCAGCAGCCAAGGACAGAACACTGAAGCTTTCTTT. Protein product: CASSQGQNTEAFF.

The chain recombines TRBV9 with TRBJ2-1, with 7 bases aligning to TRBD1. Germline V gene lookup returns CDR1 SGDLS and CDR2 YYNGEE. The CDR3 length is 15 residues. The ends lost 3 bases at V and 5 bases at J; junction bases unmatched: 8. DNA of the CDR3: TGTGCCAGCAGCGACAGACAGGGTCCCAACAATGAGCAGTTCTTC. Translation gives CASSDRQGPNNEQFF.

The J gene is TRBJ1-3, the V gene TRBV6-1; 9 nucleotides line up with TRBD1. Germline V gene data show CDR1 as MNHNS and CDR2 as SASEGT. After removal of 1 base from V and 1 base from J, the junction contained 8 bases not matched to a gene. The CDR3 runs to 18 residues. In nucleotides, the CDR3 is TGTGCCAGCAGTGAAGTCCCGGGACAGGGAGGATCTGGAAACACCATATATTTT. Translated: CASSEVPGQGGSGNTIYF.

This clone came up a few times. V and J are TRBV6-5 and TRBJ1-2, with TRBD1 matching over 8 bases. The CDR3 runs 12 residues. J was trimmed by 3 bases and V by 10 bases; bases with no gene match: 4. In germline, CDR1 is MNHEY, CDR2 SVGAGI. CDR3 sequence reads: CATRGQYYGYTF. In nucleotides, the CDR3 is TGTGCCACCAGGGGGCAGTACTATGGCTACACCTTC.

The chain couples TRBV7-2 to TRBJ1-5; TRBD1 matches 7 bases. CDR3 length: 15 amino acids. V shed 3 bases, J shed 5 bases, and the junction held 7 bases outside the gene matches. Germline V gene lookup returns CDR1 SGHTA and CDR2 FQGNSA. The CDR3 DNA sequence: TGTGCCAGCAGCTTCGAAGGGGGCTCTTATCAGCCCCAGCATTTT. It yields the protein CASSFEGGSYQPQHF.

The V call is TRBV9, the J call TRBJ2-5; 7 nucleotides align to TRBD2. Per germline, CDR1 SGDLS and CDR2 YYNGEE. J lost 5 bases, V lost 4 bases, and 8 bases had no gene match. The CDR3 is 14 residues long. Here the CDR3 reads CASSRRAGGETQYF. The CDR3 bases are TGTGCCAGCAGCCGGAGGGCCGGGGGGGAGACCCAGTACTTC. Full variable domain (remainder filled in from reference TRBV9 and TRBJ2-5): DSGVTQTPKHLITATGQRVTLRCSPRSGDLSVYWYQQSLDQGLQFLIQYYNGEERAKGNILERFSAQQFPDLHSELNLSSLELGDSALYFCASSRRAGGETQYFGPGTRLLVL.

This clone showed up just once. V usage is TRBV6-5 and J usage is TRBJ1-2; D perhaps matches TRBD1 (5 bases). V was shortened by 0 bases and J by 5 bases, with 10 bases between the two germline ends. Germline V gives CDR1 MNHEY, CDR2 SVGAGI. This CDR3 contains 14 residues. The CDR3 loop reads CASSYSNRRYGYTF. The CDR3 coding sequence is TGTGCCAGCAGTTACTCGAACAGGAGATATGGCTACACCTTC.

CDR3 residues: CASTNPDRGFVGYTF. DNA for the CDR3: TGTGCCAGTACGAACCCGGACAGGGGGTTCGTGGGCTACACCTTC. The J gene is TRBJ1-2, the V gene TRBV19; 10 nucleotides match TRBD1. This CDR3 contains 15 residues. V dropped 7 bases and J dropped 8; count of bases not matched to a gene: 13. Germline lookup yields CDR1 LNHDA and CDR2 SQIVND (reference sequence).

The rearrangement uses TRBV15 and TRBJ1-1; D ambiguous. V was shortened by 0 bases and J by 8 bases, with 13 bases between the two germline ends. The CDR3 is made up of 14 amino acids. Germline V gene data show CDR1 as LNHNV and CDR2 as YYDKDF (reference sequence). CDR3 protein: CATSRELVKREAFF. CDR3 coding DNA: TGTGCCACCAGCAGAGAGTTAGTAAAGAGGGAAGCTTTCTTT. Full variable domain (outside the CDR3, taken from reference TRBV15 and TRBJ1-1): DAMVIQNPRYQVTQFGKPVTLSCSQTLNHNVMYWYQQKSSQAPKLLFHYYDKDFNNEADTPDNFQSRRPNTSFCFLDIRSPGLGDTAMYLCATSRELVKREAFFGQGTRLTVV.

The chain links TRBV21-1 to TRBJ1-5; the table calls TRBD1, which could not be checked here. TRBV21-1 is shown as a pseudogene. The CDR3 is made up of 15 amino acids. In DNA, the CDR3 is TGTGCCAGCCGGAGAGGGGGCAGGAGCAATCAGCCCCAGCATTTT. Translation gives CASRRGGRSNQPQHF.

This clone was counted only a few times. The rearrangement links TRBV25-1 to TRBJ1-1; 7 bases fit TRBD1. The CDR3 runs 14 residues. V trimming: 8 bases; J trimming: 4 bases; junction bases outside the gene matches: 10. Germline assignment: CDR1 MGHDK and CDR2 SYGVNS. This CDR3 reads CASARTGRSTEAFF. The DNA for the CDR3 is TGTGCCAGCGCCAGGACAGGAAGATCCACTGAAGCTTTCTTT.

This chain joins TRBV11-2 and TRBJ1-2; 9 bases fit TRBD1. J was trimmed by 3 bases and V by 5 bases; bases with no gene match: 7. The V gene's germline CDR1 is SGHAT and CDR2 FQNNGV. The CDR3 totals 15 residues. The chain's CDR3 is CASSPTGGRDYGYTF. CDR3 bases: TGTGCCAGCAGCCCTACAGGGGGCCGGGACTATGGCTACACCTTC.

The gene calls are TRBV7-9 and TRBJ2-3, with 10 positions matching TRBD1. Germline values: CDR1 SEHNR, CDR2 FQNEAQ (reference sequence). Unmatched junction bases numbered 13, after V lost 4 bases and J lost 0 bases. The CDR3 extends over 19 amino acids. The CDR3 protein is CASSSPVRGTGASTDTQYF. The CDR3 DNA is TGTGCCAGCAGCTCCCCGGTTCGGGGGACAGGGGCTAGCACAGATACGCAGTATTTT.

The chain joins TRBV18 to TRBJ1-4; D not certain. Germline V CDR1 and CDR2: KGHSH, LQKENI. Trimming cost V 2 bases and J 4 bases, with 11 bases left between them. CDR3 length: 15 amino acids. CDR3 amino acids: CASSPSTSFNEKLFF. Written as DNA, the CDR3 is TGTGCCAGCTCACCATCAACATCATTTAATGAAAAACTGTTTTTT. Full variable domain (rest looked up from reference TRBV18 and TRBJ1-4): NAGVMQNPRHLVRRRGQEARLRCSPMKGHSHVYWYRQLPEEGLKFMVYLQKENIIDESGMPKERFSAEFPKEGPSILRIQQVVRGDSAAYFCASSPSTSFNEKLFFGSGTQLSVL.

This chain links TRBV6-1 with TRBJ2-3; 7 positions agree with TRBD1. CDR1 is MNHNS, CDR2 SASEGT, per germline. The CDR3 sequence is 16 residues long. The junction had 9 bases not matched to a gene; V was cut back by 4 bases and J by 2 bases. The DNA for the CDR3 is TGTGCCAGCAGTGTATTAGGGGGCCCCTCCACAGATACGCAGTATTTT. This translates into CASSVLGGPSTDTQYF.

V and J are TRBV7-9 and TRBJ1-6; 8 positions agree with TRBD1. Germline V gene lookup returns CDR1 SEHNR and CDR2 FQNEAQ (reference sequence). The J segment lost 7 bases and the V segment lost 0 bases, leaving 2 bases of the junction unmatched. There are 15 residues in the CDR3. In DNA form, the CDR3 reads TGTGCCAGCAGCTTAGCCCAGGGGGCAAATTCACCCCTCCACTTT. Its protein is CASSLAQGANSPLHF.

The chain couples TRBV13 to TRBJ1-2; D possibly corresponds to TRBD1 (5 bases). The germline gives CDR1 PRHDT, CDR2 FYEKMQ (reference sequence). This CDR3 region has 14 residues. V dropped 6 bases and J dropped 4 bases, with 15 bases sitting between them. Here the CDR3 reads CASSHRSTSYGYTF. CDR3 sequence (DNA): TGTGCCAGCAGTCACAGGAGTACGAGCTATGGCTACACCTTC.

The chain is built from TRBV15 and TRBJ1-2; the D is unclear. Between the trimmed V and J ends, which lost 9 bases and 2 bases, there was a span of 22 bases. Looked up from germline, CDR1 is LNHNV and CDR2 is YYDKDF (reference sequence). The CDR3 consists of 16 residues. As DNA, the CDR3 is TGTGCCACTGCAAGCGTAAGCGCTGTGACGAACTATGGCTACACCTTC. Translation: CATASVSAVTNYGYTF.